The 5 T cell receptor beta chains below come from one sample, sequenced in a study of Ad26.COV2.S vaccination and SARS-CoV-2 variants (dated by TCRdb to the early 2020s). The time point label, as the study defines it: individuals recovered from natural SARS-CoV-2 infection. Library construction relied on the immunoSEQ multiplex PCR assay. Held by TCRdb, this immuneACCESS table contains in-frame sequences only and omits some clones. Under half of the omission traces to an unresolved V gene where checked; the cause of the rest is unknown. The sample table contains roughly 150,000 clones; only one count was recorded for 80% to 90% of them. The ten largest clonotypes hold more than 4.5% of the sample. The starting material was peripheral blood, obtained after recovery from COVID-19. The receptor set was obtained from a human donor who had recovered from COVID-19.

This chain uses TRBV27 with TRBJ2-1; D assignment may be TRBD1 or TRBD2 (5 bases each). Trimming stripped 2 bases from V and 2 bases from J, with 13 bases between. The CDR3 consists of 16 residues. Germline assignment: CDR1 MNHEY and CDR2 SMNVEV (reference sequence). Here the CDR3 reads CASSLSPGPTYNEQFF. The CDR3 DNA follows: TGTGCCAGCAGTTTAAGTCCGGGACCCACCTACAATGAGCAGTTCTTC.

V is TRBV15 and J is TRBJ2-5, with TRBD2 matching 7 bases. J lost 5 bases, V lost 8 bases, and 5 bases had no gene match. The CDR3 spans 12 residues. CDR1 and CDR2 (germline): LNHNV, YYDKDF (reference sequence). The CDR3, as DNA: TGTGCCACCGGGAGGGGAGGGGAGACCCAGTACTTC. This codes for CATGRGGETQYF.

In regard to this clone: The sample carries other DNA sequences with the same CDR3. The chain uses TRBV6-5 and TRBJ2-1, with TRBD2 as a possible D gene (6 bases). Germline assignment: CDR1 MNHEY and CDR2 SVGAGI. Trimming cost V 5 bases and J 10 bases, with 12 bases left between them. The CDR3 contains 12 residues. The CDR3 is CASSLGGDEQFF. CDR3 DNA sequence: TGTGCCAGCAGTCTTGGAGGGGACGAGCAGTTCTTC.

The table lists this clone with a count of one. The chain joins TRBV6-1 to TRBJ1-5; D unresolved. V lost 1 base and J 7 bases, leaving 20 bases between the germline ends. The length of the CDR3 is 17 residues. Germline loops: CDR1 MNHNS, CDR2 SASEGT. The CDR3 region has the DNA TGTGCCAGCAGTGAAGGCCGGGCCGCCGGGCGGGGACAGCCCCAGCATTTT. Protein sequence: CASSEGRAAGRGQPQHF.

The J gene is TRBJ1-2, the V gene TRBV21-1; the table's D call, TRBD1, was not checked against the DNA. TRBV21-1 is given as a pseudogene. CDR3 size: 13 residues. The CDR3 bases are TGTGCCAGCACCACGCCAGGGTCCTATGGCTACACCTTC. As protein: CASTTPGSYGYTF.